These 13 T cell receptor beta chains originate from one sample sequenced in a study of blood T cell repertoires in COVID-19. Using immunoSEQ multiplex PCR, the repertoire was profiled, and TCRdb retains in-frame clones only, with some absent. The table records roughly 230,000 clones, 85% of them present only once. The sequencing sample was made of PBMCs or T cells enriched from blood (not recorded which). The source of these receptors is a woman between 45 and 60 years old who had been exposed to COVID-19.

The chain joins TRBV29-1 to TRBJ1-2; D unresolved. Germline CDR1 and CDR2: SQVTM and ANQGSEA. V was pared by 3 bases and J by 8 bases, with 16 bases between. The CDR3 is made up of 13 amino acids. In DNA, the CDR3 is TGCAGCGTTGATAAAGAGAATGGGCAGGGCTACACCTTC. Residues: CSVDKENGQGYTF.

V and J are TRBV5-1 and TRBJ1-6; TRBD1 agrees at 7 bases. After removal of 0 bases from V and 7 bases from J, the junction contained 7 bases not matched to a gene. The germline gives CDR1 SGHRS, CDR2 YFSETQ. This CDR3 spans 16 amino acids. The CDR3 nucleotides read TGCGCCAGCAGCTTGGACAGGGGCTTATCAAATTCACCCCTCCACTTT. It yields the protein CASSLDRGLSNSPLHF.

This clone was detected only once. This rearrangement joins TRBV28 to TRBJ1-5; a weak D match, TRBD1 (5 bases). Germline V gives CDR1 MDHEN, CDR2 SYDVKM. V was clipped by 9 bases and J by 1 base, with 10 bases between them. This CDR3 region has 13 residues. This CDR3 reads CASRAGSNQPQHF. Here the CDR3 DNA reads TGTGCCAGTCGCGCAGGGAGCAATCAGCCCCAGCATTTT.

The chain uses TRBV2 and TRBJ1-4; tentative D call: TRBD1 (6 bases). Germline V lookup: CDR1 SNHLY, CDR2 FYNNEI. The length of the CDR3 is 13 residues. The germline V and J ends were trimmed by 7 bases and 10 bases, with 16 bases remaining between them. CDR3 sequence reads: CASTPREGGKLFF. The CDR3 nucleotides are TGTGCCAGCACACCCAGGGAGGGGGGAAAACTGTTTTTT.

The CDR3 DNA reads TGTGCCAGCAGCCAAGAGAGGGTATCTGGGCAGCCCCAGCATTTT. Protein sequence: CASSQERVSGQPQHF. The genes are TRBV4-2 and TRBJ1-5; no definite D call. CDR1 is LGHNA and CDR2 is YNFKEQ in the germline V gene. Between the trimmed V and J ends, which lost 0 bases and 7 bases, there was a span of 13 bases. The CDR3 runs to 15 residues.

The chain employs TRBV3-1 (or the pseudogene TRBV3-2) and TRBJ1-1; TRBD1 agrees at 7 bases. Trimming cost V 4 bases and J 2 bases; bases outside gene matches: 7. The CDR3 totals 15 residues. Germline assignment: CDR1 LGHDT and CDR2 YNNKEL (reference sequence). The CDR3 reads CASSLQGLGNTEAFF. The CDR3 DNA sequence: TGTGCCAGCAGCCTACAGGGGCTCGGTAACACTGAAGCTTTCTTT.

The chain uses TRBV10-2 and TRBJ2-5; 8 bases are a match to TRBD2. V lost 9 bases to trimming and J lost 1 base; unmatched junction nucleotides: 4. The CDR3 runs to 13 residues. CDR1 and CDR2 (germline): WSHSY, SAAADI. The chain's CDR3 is CASSGLAQETQYF. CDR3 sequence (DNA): TGCGCCAGTTCTGGACTAGCCCAAGAGACCCAGTACTTC.

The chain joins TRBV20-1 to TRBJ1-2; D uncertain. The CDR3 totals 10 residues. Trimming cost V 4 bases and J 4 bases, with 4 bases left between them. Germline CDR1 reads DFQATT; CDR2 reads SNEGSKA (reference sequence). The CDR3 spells CSATSYGYTF. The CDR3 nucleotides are TGCAGTGCTACCTCCTATGGCTACACCTTC.

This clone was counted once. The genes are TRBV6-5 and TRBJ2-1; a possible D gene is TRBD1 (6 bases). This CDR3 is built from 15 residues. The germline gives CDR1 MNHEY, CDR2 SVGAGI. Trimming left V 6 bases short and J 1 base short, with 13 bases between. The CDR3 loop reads CASRKDSLSYNEQFF. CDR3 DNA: TGTGCCAGCAGGAAGGACAGCTTATCCTACAATGAGCAGTTCTTC.

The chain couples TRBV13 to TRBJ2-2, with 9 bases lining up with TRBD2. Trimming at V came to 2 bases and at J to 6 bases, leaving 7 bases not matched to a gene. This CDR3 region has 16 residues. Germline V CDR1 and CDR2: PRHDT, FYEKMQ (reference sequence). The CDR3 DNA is TGTGCCAGCAGCTTAAGGCGGGGGGGCCGGCCCGGGGAGCTGTTTTTT. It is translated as CASSLRRGGRPGELFF. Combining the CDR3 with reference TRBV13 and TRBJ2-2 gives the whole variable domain AAGVIQSPRHLIKEKRETATLKCYPIPRHDTVYWYQQGPGQDPQFLISFYEKMQSDKGSIPDRFSAQQFSDYHSELNMSSLELGDSALYFCASSLRRGGRPGELFFGEGSRLTVL.

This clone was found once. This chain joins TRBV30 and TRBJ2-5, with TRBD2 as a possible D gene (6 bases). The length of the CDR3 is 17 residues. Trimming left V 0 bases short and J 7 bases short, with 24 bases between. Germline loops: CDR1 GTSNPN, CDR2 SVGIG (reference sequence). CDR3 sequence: CAWSVRGGDPWESTQYF. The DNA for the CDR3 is TGTGCCTGGAGTGTGCGGGGCGGGGATCCGTGGGAATCGACCCAGTACTTC.

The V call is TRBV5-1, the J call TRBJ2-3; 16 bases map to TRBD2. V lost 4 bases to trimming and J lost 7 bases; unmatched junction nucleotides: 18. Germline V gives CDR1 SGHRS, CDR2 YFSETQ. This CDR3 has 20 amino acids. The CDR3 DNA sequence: TGCGCCAGCAGCCCGGGACTAGCGGGGGGGACGATGGCTTTGGCGTATACGCAGTATTTT. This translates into CASSPGLAGGTMALAYTQYF. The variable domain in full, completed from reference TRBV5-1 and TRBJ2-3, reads KAGVTQTPRYLIKTRGQQVTLSCSPISGHRSVSWYQQTPGQGLQFLFEYFSETQRNKGNFPGRFSGRQFSNSRSEMNVSTLELGDSALYLCASSPGLAGGTMALAYTQYFGPGTRLTVL.

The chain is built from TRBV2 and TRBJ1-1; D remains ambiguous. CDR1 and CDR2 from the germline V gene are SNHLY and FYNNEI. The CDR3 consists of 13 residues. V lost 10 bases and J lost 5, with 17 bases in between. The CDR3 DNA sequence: TGTGCCAACGAGTTACCTCCGGGGACTGAAGCTTTCTTT. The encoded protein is CANELPPGTEAFF.